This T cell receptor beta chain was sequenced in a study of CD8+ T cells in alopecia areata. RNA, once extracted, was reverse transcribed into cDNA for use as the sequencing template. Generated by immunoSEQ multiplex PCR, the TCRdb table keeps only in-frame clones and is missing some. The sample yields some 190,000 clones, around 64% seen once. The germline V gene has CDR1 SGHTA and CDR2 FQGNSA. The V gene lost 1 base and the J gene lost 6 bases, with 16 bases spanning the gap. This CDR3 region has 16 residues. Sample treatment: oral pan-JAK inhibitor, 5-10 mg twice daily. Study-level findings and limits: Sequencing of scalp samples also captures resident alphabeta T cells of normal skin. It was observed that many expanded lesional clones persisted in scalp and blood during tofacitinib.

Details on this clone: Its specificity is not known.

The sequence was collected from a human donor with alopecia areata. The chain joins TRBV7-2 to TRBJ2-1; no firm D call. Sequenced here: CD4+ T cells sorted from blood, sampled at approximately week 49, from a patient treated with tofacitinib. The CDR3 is CASSLVRTLGPNEQFF. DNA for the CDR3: TGTGCCAGCAGCTTAGTAAGAACTCTAGGGCCCAATGAGCAGTTCTTC.